This T cell receptor beta chain was recorded in a study of T cell changes during pregnancy in multiple sclerosis. Trimming took off 4 bases at V and 4 bases at J, with 20 bases between the two ends. Germline lookup yields CDR1 SGHNT and CDR2 YENEEA. The CDR3 covers 17 residues. TCRdb's copy holds only in-frame clones and misses some; the assay was immunoSEQ multiplex PCR. The sample includes more than 55,000 clones, under 95% of them seen just once. The sequenced sample was peripheral blood, obtained after pregnancy. The sequence was collected from a female donor in good health, enrolled as a control in a pregnancy study. The chain has TRBV11-3 and TRBJ2-1, with D unclear. The CDR3 loop is CASSSRRPGTSYNEQFF. CDR3 nucleotide sequence: TGTGCCAGCAGCTCCCGGCGCCCGGGTACCTCTTACAATGAGCAGTTCTTC.